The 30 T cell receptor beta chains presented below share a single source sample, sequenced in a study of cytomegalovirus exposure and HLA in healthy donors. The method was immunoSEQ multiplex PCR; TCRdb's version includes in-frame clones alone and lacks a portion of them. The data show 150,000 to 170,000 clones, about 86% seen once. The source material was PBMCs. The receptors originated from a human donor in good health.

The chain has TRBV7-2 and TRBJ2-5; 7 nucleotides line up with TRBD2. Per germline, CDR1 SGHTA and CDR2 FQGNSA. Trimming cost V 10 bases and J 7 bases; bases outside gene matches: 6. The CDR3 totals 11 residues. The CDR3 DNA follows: TGTGCCAACGAGCGGGGAGCGACCCAGTACTTC. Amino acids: CANERGATQYF.

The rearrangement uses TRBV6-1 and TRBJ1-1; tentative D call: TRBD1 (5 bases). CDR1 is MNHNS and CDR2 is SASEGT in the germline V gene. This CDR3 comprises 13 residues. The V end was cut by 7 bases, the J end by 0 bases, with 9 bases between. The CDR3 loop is CASTPGLNTEAFF. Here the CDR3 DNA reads TGTGCCAGCACGCCAGGGCTGAACACTGAAGCTTTCTTT.

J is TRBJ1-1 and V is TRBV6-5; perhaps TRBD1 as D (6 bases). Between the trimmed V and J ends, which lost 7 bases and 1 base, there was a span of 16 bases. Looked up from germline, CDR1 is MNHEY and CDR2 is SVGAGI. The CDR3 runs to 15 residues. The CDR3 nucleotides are TGTGCCAGCACCTTACGGGGGGGGGCGAACACTGAAGCTTTCTTT. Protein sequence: CASTLRGGANTEAFF.

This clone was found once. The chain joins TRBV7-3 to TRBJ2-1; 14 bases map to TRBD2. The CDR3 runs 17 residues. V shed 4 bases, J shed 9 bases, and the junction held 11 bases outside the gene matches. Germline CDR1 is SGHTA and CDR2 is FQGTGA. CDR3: CASSSQPGLAGEGEQFF. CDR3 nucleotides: TGTGCCAGCAGCTCCCAACCGGGACTAGCGGGAGAGGGTGAGCAGTTCTTC.

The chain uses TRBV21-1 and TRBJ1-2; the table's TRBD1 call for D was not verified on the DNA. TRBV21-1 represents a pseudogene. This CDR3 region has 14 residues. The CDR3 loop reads CASSKGASSFGYTF. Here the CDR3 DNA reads TGTGCCAGCAGCAAAGGGGCCAGTTCCTTCGGCTACACCTTC.

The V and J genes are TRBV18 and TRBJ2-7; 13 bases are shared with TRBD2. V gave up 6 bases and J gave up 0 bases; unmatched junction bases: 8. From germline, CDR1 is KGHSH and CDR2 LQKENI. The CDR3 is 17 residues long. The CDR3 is CASSPGTSGIYSYEQYF. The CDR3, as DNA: TGTGCCAGCTCGCCCGGGACTAGCGGGATTTACTCCTACGAGCAGTACTTC.

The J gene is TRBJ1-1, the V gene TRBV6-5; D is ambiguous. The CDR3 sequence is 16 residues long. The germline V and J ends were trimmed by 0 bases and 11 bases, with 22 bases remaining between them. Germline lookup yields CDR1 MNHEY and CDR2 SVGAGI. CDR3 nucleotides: TGTGCCAGCAGTTACTCTCTTCCCCTACTTAGGGAGAGCGCTTTCTTT. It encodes CASSYSLPLLRESAFF.

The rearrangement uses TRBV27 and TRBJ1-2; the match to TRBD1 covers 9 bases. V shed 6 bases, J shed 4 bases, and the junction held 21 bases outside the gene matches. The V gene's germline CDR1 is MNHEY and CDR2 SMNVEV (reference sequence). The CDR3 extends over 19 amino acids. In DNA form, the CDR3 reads TGTGCCAGCAGCCGCAAGCCGACAGGGGGTAGGGTCTTAGGCTATGGCTACACCTTC. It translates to CASSRKPTGGRVLGYGYTF.

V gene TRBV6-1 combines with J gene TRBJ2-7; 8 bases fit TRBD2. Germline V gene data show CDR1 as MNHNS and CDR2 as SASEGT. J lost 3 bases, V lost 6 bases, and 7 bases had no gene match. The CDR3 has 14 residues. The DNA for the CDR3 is TGTGCCAGCAGATCCGGGACTAGTAACTACGAGCAGTACTTC. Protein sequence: CASRSGTSNYEQYF.

The CDR3 DNA reads as TGTGCCAGCAGTCACATACAGGGTCCAGATACGCAGTATTTT. Translating it yields CASSHIQGPDTQYF. The chain uses TRBV27 and TRBJ2-3, with TRBD1 as a possible D gene (6 bases). The CDR3 spans 14 residues. The germline V and J ends were trimmed by 5 bases and 4 bases, with 13 bases remaining between them. The germline V gene has CDR1 MNHEY and CDR2 SMNVEV (reference sequence).

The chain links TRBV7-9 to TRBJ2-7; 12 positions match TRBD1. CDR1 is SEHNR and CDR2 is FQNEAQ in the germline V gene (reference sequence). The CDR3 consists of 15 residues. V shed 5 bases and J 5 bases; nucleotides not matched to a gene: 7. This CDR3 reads CASSPGTGGLHEQYF. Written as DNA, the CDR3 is TGTGCCAGCAGCCCAGGGACAGGGGGCCTCCACGAGCAGTACTTC.

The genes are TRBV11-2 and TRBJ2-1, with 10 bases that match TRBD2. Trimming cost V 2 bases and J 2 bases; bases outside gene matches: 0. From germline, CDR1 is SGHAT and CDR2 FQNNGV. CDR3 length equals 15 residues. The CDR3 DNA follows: TGTGCCAGCAGCTTAACTAGCGGGACCTACAATGAGCAGTTCTTC. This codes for CASSLTSGTYNEQFF. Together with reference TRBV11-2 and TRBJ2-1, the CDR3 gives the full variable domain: EAGVAQSPRYKIIEKRQSVAFWCNPISGHATLYWYQQILGQGPKLLIQFQNNGVVDDSQLPKDRFSAERLKGVDSTLKIQPAKLEDSAVYLCASSLTSGTYNEQFFGPGTRLTVL.

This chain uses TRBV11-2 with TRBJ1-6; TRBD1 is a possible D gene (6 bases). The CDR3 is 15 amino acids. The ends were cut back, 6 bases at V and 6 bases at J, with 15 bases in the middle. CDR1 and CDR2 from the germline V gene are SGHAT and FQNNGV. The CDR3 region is CASSHSGTRNSPLHF. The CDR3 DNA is TGTGCCAGCAGTCATTCCGGGACACGTAATTCACCCCTCCACTTT.

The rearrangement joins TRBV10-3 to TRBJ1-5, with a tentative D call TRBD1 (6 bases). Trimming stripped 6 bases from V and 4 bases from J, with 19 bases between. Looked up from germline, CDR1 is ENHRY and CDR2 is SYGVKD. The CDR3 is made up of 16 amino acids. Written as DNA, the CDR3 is TGTGCCATCAGGGAGGATACCGGGACAACGAATCAGCCCCAGCATTTT. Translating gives CAIREDTGTTNQPQHF.

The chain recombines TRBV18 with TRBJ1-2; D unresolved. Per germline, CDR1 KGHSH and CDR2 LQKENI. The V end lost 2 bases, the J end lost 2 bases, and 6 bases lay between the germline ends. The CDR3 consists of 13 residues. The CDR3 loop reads CASSPGQNYGYTF. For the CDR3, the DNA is TGTGCCAGCTCACCAGGCCAGAACTATGGCTACACCTTC.

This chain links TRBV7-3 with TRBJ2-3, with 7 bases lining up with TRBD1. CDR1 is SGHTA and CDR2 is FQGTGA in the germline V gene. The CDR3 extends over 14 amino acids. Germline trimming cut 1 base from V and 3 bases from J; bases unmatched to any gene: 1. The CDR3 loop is CASSLKQGTDTQYF. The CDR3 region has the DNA TGTGCCAGCAGCTTAAAACAGGGGACAGATACGCAGTATTTT.

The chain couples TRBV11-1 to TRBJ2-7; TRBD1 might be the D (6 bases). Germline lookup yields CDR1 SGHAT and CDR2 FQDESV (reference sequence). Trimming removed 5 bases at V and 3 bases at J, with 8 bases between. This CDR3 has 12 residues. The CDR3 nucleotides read TGTGCCAGCAGCCAACAGGGCTACGAGCAGTACTTC. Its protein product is CASSQQGYEQYF.

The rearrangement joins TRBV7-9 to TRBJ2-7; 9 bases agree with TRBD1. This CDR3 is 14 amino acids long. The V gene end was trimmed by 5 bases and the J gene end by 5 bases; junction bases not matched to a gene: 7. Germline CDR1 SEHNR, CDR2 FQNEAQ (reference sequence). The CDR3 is CASSPGTGWNEQYF. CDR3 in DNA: TGTGCCAGCAGCCCCGGGACAGGGTGGAACGAGCAGTACTTC.

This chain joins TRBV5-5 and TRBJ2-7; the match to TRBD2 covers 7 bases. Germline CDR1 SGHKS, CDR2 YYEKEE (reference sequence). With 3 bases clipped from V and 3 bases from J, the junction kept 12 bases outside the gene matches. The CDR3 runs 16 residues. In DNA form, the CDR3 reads TGTGCCAGCAGCTGGGGCGGAACAGCGGGGATCTACGAGCAGTACTTC. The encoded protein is CASSWGGTAGIYEQYF. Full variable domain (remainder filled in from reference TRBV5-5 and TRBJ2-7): DAGVTQSPTHLIKTRGQQVTLRCSPISGHKSVSWYQQVLGQGPQFIFQYYEKEERGRGNFPDRFSARQFPNYSSELNVNALLLGDSALYLCASSWGGTAGIYEQYFGPGTRLTVT.

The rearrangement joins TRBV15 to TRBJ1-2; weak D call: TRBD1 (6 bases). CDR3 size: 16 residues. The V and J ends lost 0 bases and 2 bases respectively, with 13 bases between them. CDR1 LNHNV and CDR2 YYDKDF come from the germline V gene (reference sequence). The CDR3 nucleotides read TGTGCCACCAGCAGAGAAATGACAGGAGTAAACTATGGCTACACCTTC. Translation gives CATSREMTGVNYGYTF.

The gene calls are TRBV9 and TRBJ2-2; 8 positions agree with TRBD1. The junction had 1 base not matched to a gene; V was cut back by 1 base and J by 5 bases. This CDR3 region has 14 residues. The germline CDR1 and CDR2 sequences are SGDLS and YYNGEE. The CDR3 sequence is CASSVTGGTGELFF. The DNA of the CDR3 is TGTGCCAGCAGCGTAACAGGGGGGACCGGGGAGCTGTTTTTT.

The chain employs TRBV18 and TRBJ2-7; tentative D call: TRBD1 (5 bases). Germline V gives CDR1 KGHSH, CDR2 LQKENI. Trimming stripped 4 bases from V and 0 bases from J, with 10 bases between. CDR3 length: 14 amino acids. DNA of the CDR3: TGTGCCAGCTCACTCGACGGACACTCCTACGAGCAGTACTTC. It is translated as CASSLDGHSYEQYF.

The CDR3 DNA reads as TGTGCCAGCAGTTGGGGGGGGCGGGACGAGCAGTACTTC. As protein: CASSWGGRDEQYF. This chain links TRBV27 with TRBJ2-7; D is possibly TRBD2 (7 bases). The V end lost 4 bases, the J end lost 5 bases, and 12 bases lay between the germline ends. The CDR3 extends over 13 amino acids. Germline V gives CDR1 MNHEY, CDR2 SMNVEV (reference sequence).

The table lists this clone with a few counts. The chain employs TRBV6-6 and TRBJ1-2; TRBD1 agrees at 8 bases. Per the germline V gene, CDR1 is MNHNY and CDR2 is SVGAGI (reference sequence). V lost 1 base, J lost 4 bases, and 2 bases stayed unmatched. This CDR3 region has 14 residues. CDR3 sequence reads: CASSYFGTGYGYTF. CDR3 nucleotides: TGTGCCAGCAGTTACTTTGGGACAGGCTATGGCTACACCTTC.

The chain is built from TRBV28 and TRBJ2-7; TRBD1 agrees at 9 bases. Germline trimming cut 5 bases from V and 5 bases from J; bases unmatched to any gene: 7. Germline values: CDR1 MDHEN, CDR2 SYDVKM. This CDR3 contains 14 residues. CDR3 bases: TGTGCCAGCAGTCGGGACAGGGAGGGTGACGAGCAGTACTTC. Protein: CASSRDREGDEQYF. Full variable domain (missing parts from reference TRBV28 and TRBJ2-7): DVKVTQSSRYLVKRTGEKVFLECVQDMDHENMFWYRQDPGLGLRLIYFSYDVKMKEKGDIPEGYSVSREKKERFSLILESASTNQTSMYLCASSRDREGDEQYFGPGTRLTVT.

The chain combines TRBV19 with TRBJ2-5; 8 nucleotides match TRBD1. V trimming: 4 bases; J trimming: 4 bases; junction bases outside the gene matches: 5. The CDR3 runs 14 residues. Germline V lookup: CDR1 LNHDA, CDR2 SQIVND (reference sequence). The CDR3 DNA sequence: TGTGCCAGTAGTACCCGGACAGGGAGAGAGACCCAGTACTTC. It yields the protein CASSTRTGRETQYF. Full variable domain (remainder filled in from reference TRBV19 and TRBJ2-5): DGGITQSPKYLFRKEGQNVTLSCEQNLNHDAMYWYRQDPGQGLRLIYYSQIVNDFQKGDIAEGYSVSREKKESFPLTVTSAQKNPTAFYLCASSTRTGRETQYFGPGTRLLVL.

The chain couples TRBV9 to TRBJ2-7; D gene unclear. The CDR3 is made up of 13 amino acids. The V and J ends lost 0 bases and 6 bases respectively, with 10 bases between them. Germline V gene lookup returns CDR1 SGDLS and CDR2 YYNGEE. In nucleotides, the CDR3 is TGTGCCAGCAGCGTAGCTCTAGTCAGCGAGCAGTACTTC. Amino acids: CASSVALVSEQYF.

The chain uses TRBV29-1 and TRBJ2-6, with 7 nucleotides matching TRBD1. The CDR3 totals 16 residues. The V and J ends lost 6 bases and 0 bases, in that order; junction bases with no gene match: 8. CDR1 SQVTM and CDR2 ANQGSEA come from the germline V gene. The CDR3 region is CSVKGQVGSGANVLTF. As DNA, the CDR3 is TGCAGCGTCAAAGGACAGGTGGGCTCTGGGGCCAACGTCCTGACTTTC.

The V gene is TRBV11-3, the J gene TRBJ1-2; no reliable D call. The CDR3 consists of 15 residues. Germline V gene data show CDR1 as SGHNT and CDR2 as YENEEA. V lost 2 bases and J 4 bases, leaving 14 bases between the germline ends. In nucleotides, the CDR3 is TGTGCCAGCAGCTTATCAGAGGGTTTAAGCTATGGCTACACCTTC. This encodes CASSLSEGLSYGYTF.

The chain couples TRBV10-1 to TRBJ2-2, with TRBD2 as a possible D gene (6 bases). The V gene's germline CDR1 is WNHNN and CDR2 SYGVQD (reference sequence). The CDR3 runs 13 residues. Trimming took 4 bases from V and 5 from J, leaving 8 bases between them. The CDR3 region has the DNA TGCGCCAGCAGTGGGAGGGAAACCGGGGAGCTGTTTTTT. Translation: CASSGRETGELFF.